This T cell receptor (beta chain) was captured by sequencing in a study of blood T cells in healthy people across ages. Germline assignment: CDR1 MGHRA and CDR2 YSYEKL. The CDR3 contains 14 residues. V gave up 0 bases and J gave up 7 bases, with 13 bases separating them. A sample-barcoded 5' primer and a J-beta primer mix were used in a second PCR of about 6 to 12 cycles. From each sample, at least 2.5 million paired-end reads containing CDR3 were obtained. MiXCR was run by TCRdb on the 5' RACE reads, yielding one entry per CDR3 protein. The sample yields almost 1 million distinct CDR3 sequences, approximately 50% seen once. This clonotype has more than one count but fewer than ten.

This rearrangement joins TRBV4-1 to TRBJ2-7, with D tentatively TRBD1 (5 bases). This TCR came from a woman in her sixties in good health. The specimen sequenced was blood. The CDR3 spells CASSQEETGWEQYF. In DNA, the CDR3 is TGCGCCAGCAGCCAAGAAGAAACAGGTTGGGAGCAGTACTTC.